Here is one T cell receptor beta chain with its context. This clonotype was counted ten times or more. What antigen it recognizes has not been identified. Base qualities were left out, and no much larger clone turns up one base away. The trim is 9 bases for V and 2 bases for J, with a gap of 13 bases between the germline ends. The CDR3 holds 13 amino acids from the cysteine to the phenylalanine. The CDR3 DNA has 39 bases and is translated from base 1. These data originate in a study of response to subunit inactivated influenza vaccine (dated 2018 in TCRdb). Background on the whole study: Deep quantitative T cell receptor repertoire profiling was used in the study to track responses to a trivalent subunit inactivated influenza vaccine. The study at large found these results: The authors suggested that each seasonal influenza vaccination may recruit only a limited number of new T cells.

Library generation was performed with RT-PCR. These reads were obtained on an Illumina HiSeq 2500. In TCRdb, the public reads were trimmed at Q25 with fastp and aligned with MiXCR, with productive beta chains retained. A single entry per CDR3 protein holds the most common genes and DNA from its merged rows. Across this sample there are around 470,000 distinct CDR3 sequences, with approximately 7.7% seen only once. The top ten hold around 13% of the sample. This receptor chain uses TRBV12-3 or TRBV12-4 and TRBJ2-5; possibly the D gene is TRBD1, per 5 matching bases. The TCR comes from a man in his fifties or sixties who received an inactivated influenza vaccine. Donor details come from another sample of the same person, matched by shared clones. This specimen was PBMCs from blood, taken less than 30 months after vaccination. The CDR3 region has the sequence CASHLRGQETQYF. In nucleotide form, the sequence is TGTGCCAGTCATCTTAGGGGTCAAGAGACCCAGTACTTC.